The clone carrying this T cell receptor (beta chain) was found a few times. Its antigen remains unknown. This entry is derived from a study of vaccination and CD4 T cells after COVID-19. About the study: Recovered patients in the cohort numbered six men and four women, two of them Hispanic.

The CDR3 has 13 amino acids. V was clipped by 2 bases and J by 2 bases, with 7 bases between them. Germline assignment: CDR1 MNHEY and CDR2 SVGAGI. Sequencing of DNA taken from cultured CD4+ T cells relied on the Oncomine TCR Beta short-read assay. TCRdb used MiXCR to reprocess the PCR reads, holding one entry per CDR3 protein. The data hold 7,000 or so distinct CDR3 sequences, with 35% to 55% observed a single time. Study-wide results and caveats: The authors identified 304 of 307 vaccine-specific clones in convalescent patients as spike mono-reactive.

Specified treatment: approximately nine-day PBMC culture with coronavirus spike peptide pools or control peptides (ViraFEST assay). Collection of the unexposed donor's CD4+ T cells took place before the COVID-19 pandemic (2011-2018). Culture conditions combined 2.2 million or so PBMCs per well with around 9.7 IU/ml IL-2 and about 10 ug/ml peptide pools. Sequencing was performed on CD4+ T cells from blood, cultured in vitro. The J gene is TRBJ2-7, the V gene TRBV6-5; D is unclear. This TCR derives from a human donor in good health. The DNA for the CDR3 is TGTGCCAGCAGTTACGGTCGGACCTACGAGCAGTACTTC. Its protein is CASSYGRTYEQYF.